One sample yielded the 26 T cell receptor beta chains listed below, sequenced in a study of human T cells and chemical hapten exposure. Time point here: pre-sensitization, week 0. As for treatment: therapeutic diphenylcyclopropenone sensitization with weekly scalp DPC. In TCRdb, the RACE reads were re-called with MiXCR into one record per CDR3 protein. The sample consists of about 180,000 distinct CDR3 sequences, 25% to 35% of them appearing once. Here the sequenced sample was whole blood, taken in connection with sensitization to the hapten diphenylcyclopropenone (DPC). All receptors come from a woman in her twenties or thirties with alopecia areata. Some clones in this sample may be carry-over from other donors' samples.

The chain recombines TRBV6-2 or TRBV6-3 with TRBJ1-1; D gene uncertain. Looked up from germline, CDR1 is MNHEY and CDR2 is SVGEGT. Between the trimmed V and J ends, which lost 2 bases and 1 base, there was a span of 5 bases. The CDR3 has 13 residues. CDR3 in DNA: TGTGCCAGCAGTTACCGGTGGAACACTGAAGCTTTCTTT. Translation: CASSYRWNTEAFF.

The chain recombines TRBV3-1 with TRBJ2-7; D is unresolved. Per the germline V gene, CDR1 is LGHDT and CDR2 is YNNKEL (reference sequence). The V gene lost 0 bases and the J gene lost 1 base, with 10 bases spanning the gap. This CDR3 is built from 15 residues. The CDR3 sequence is CASSQDLGFSYEQYF. The CDR3 DNA reads as TGTGCCAGCAGCCAAGATTTAGGCTTTTCCTACGAGCAGTACTTC.

The CDR3 nucleotides read TGCAGTGCCCTAAGGGGGACTAGCGGGAGAGATACGCAGTATTTT. Protein sequence: CSALRGTSGRDTQYF. This chain connects TRBV20-1 to TRBJ2-3; 14 nucleotides match TRBD2. The germline V gene encodes CDR1 DFQATT and CDR2 SNEGSKA (reference sequence). V shed 6 bases, J shed 5 bases, and the junction held 7 bases outside the gene matches. The CDR3 sequence is 15 residues long.

V usage is TRBV29-1 and J usage is TRBJ2-7; D might be TRBD1 (5 bases). The V end lost 3 bases, the J end lost 4 bases, and 10 bases lay between the germline ends. Looked up from germline, CDR1 is SQVTM and CDR2 is ANQGSEA. The CDR3 has 12 residues. The CDR3: CSVEGREYEQYF. In DNA form, the CDR3 reads TGCAGCGTTGAGGGCAGGGAATACGAGCAGTACTTC.

This chain uses TRBV12-5 with TRBJ2-2, with D uncertain. The V gene's germline CDR1 is LGHNT and CDR2 FRNRAP. Trimming cost V 5 bases and J 0 bases, with 4 bases left between them. The CDR3 is 13 residues long. The CDR3 DNA follows: TGTGCTAGTGGTCGGCCGAACACCGGGGAGCTGTTTTTT. As protein: CASGRPNTGELFF.

This clonotype turned up a few times. V usage is TRBV6-1 and J usage is TRBJ1-2; 12 bases fit TRBD1. Germline lookup yields CDR1 MNHNS and CDR2 SASEGT. This CDR3 has 17 amino acids. V shed 1 base, J shed 4 bases, and the junction held 7 bases outside the gene matches. CDR3 sequence (DNA): TGTGCCAGCAGTGAAGGGGACAGGGGGCGATCAAGCTATGGCTACACCTTC. This gives the protein CASSEGDRGRSSYGYTF.

This clonotype was seen a handful of times. This rearrangement joins TRBV29-1 to TRBJ2-3; possible D gene TRBD2, 6 bases. Trimming shortened V by 4 bases and J by 0 bases, and 14 bases separated the two germline ends. In germline, CDR1 is SQVTM, CDR2 ANQGSEA. This CDR3 has 15 residues. The chain's CDR3 is CSVVLDYQSTDTQYF. The CDR3 DNA is TGCAGCGTTGTTTTGGACTACCAAAGCACAGATACGCAGTATTTT.

This chain connects TRBV4-3 to TRBJ1-5; D is perhaps TRBD1 (5 bases). Trimming took off 3 bases at V and 9 bases at J, with 18 bases between the two ends. CDR3 length equals 15 residues. CDR1 LGHNA and CDR2 YSLEER come from the germline V gene. The DNA of the CDR3 is TGCGCCAGCAGCCAGGAGTGGGGCAGAGCTGGGCCCCAGCATTTT. Translating gives CASSQEWGRAGPQHF.

This clonotype has a handful of counts. The V gene is TRBV10-3, the J gene TRBJ1-1; D gene uncertain. V gave up 6 bases and J gave up 3 bases, with 8 bases separating them. Germline V lookup: CDR1 ENHRY, CDR2 SYGVKD. The CDR3 contains 12 residues. This CDR3 is CAISQGHTEAFF. The DNA of the CDR3 is TGTGCCATCAGCCAAGGACACACTGAAGCTTTCTTT.

V and J are TRBV29-1 and TRBJ1-1; D may be TRBD1 (5 bases). Trimming shortened V by 3 bases and J by 7 bases, and 12 bases separated the two germline ends. CDR1 is SQVTM and CDR2 is ANQGSEA in the germline V gene. The CDR3 runs 12 residues. The CDR3 here is CSVDKGHLEAFF. The CDR3 region has the DNA TGCAGCGTTGATAAGGGGCATCTTGAAGCTTTCTTT.

V is TRBV10-3 and J is TRBJ2-1; D is perhaps TRBD1 (5 bases). V gave up 8 bases and J gave up 0 bases, with 14 bases separating them. The CDR3 sequence is 15 residues long. The germline V gene encodes CDR1 ENHRY and CDR2 SYGVKD. The CDR3 is CAIQDKTVSYNEQFF. The DNA for the CDR3 is TGTGCCATCCAAGACAAGACAGTCTCCTACAATGAGCAGTTCTTC.

This clonotype was seen repeatedly, ten times or more. The DNA for the CDR3 is TGTGCCAGCAGTTACGCAGGGAGCACTGAAGCTTTCTTT. Protein: CASSYAGSTEAFF. The chain links TRBV6-2 or TRBV6-3 to TRBJ1-1, with a weak D call TRBD1 (5 bases). The CDR3 covers 13 residues. Germline CDR1 MNHEY, CDR2 SVGEGT. Trimming took 2 bases from V and 4 from J, leaving 8 bases between them.

The chain combines TRBV6-5 with TRBJ1-1; D unclear. Germline assignment: CDR1 MNHEY and CDR2 SVGAGI. V was cut by 7 bases and J by 3 bases, with 6 bases left in between. The CDR3 covers 11 residues. The CDR3 spells CASIQDTEAFF. Here the CDR3 DNA reads TGTGCCAGCATCCAGGACACTGAAGCTTTCTTT.

This chain links TRBV11-1 with TRBJ2-1, with 9 bases identical to TRBD2. V lost 1 base and J lost 5; bases outside the gene matches: 3. Germline CDR1 SGHAT, CDR2 FQDESV (reference sequence). The CDR3 is made up of 15 amino acids. The CDR3 coding sequence is TGTGCCAGCAGCTTAGGACTAGCGGACAACAATGAGCAGTTCTTC. It encodes CASSLGLADNNEQFF.

This clonotype was recorded at least ten times. The chain recombines TRBV18 with TRBJ2-2; D is unclear. The ends were cut back, 2 bases at V and 1 base at J, with 8 bases in the middle. The CDR3 sequence is 15 residues long. CDR1 is KGHSH, CDR2 LQKENI, per germline. This CDR3 reads CASSPTVQNTGELFF. The CDR3, as DNA: TGTGCCAGCTCACCAACGGTCCAGAACACCGGGGAGCTGTTTTTT.

This clonotype was picked up a small number of times. The chain has TRBV7-2 and TRBJ2-3; the D is unclear. CDR3 size: 18 residues. Trimming left V 5 bases short and J 1 base short, with 22 bases between. CDR1 and CDR2 (germline): SGHTA, FQGNSA. The CDR3 DNA sequence: TGTGCCAGCAGCCAAAATCCGACGGGTGTATTAGGCACAGATACGCAGTATTTT. It translates to CASSQNPTGVLGTDTQYF.

This chain uses TRBV6-2 or TRBV6-3 with TRBJ2-3, with D unclear. In germline, CDR1 is MNHEY, CDR2 SVGEGT. Trimming took 6 bases from V and 4 from J, leaving 14 bases between them. The CDR3 sequence is 14 residues long. The CDR3: CASRSSGEADTQYF. Here the CDR3 DNA reads TGTGCCAGCAGGAGTTCCGGAGAGGCAGATACGCAGTATTTT.

In its sample, this clonotype was seen a few times. This chain links TRBV18 with TRBJ2-7; 14 nucleotides align to TRBD2. Per germline, CDR1 KGHSH and CDR2 LQKENI. After removal of 4 bases from V and 3 bases from J, the junction contained 8 bases not matched to a gene. The CDR3 length is 17 residues. Here the CDR3 DNA reads TGTGCCAGCTCACGTAACGCCGGGACTAGCGGGAGCTACGAGCAGTACTTC. Translated, it gives CASSRNAGTSGSYEQYF.

This clonotype was seen at least ten times. The chain is built from TRBV5-1 and TRBJ2-7, with 9 bases aligning to TRBD1. The CDR3 extends over 15 amino acids. The germline gives CDR1 SGHRS, CDR2 YFSETQ. With 4 bases clipped from V and 4 bases from J, the junction kept 9 bases outside the gene matches. CDR3 bases: TGCGCCAGCAGCCCTTCCACAGGGGGCGGGTACGAGCAGTACTTC. This translates into CASSPSTGGGYEQYF. Full variable domain (rest looked up from reference TRBV5-1 and TRBJ2-7): KAGVTQTPRYLIKTRGQQVTLSCSPISGHRSVSWYQQTPGQGLQFLFEYFSETQRNKGNFPGRFSGRQFSNSRSEMNVSTLELGDSALYLCASSPSTGGGYEQYFGPGTRLTVT.

This clonotype appeared a few times. This chain joins TRBV3-1 and TRBJ2-3; 7 positions match TRBD2. V lost 0 bases, J lost 6 bases, and 9 bases stayed unmatched. This CDR3 comprises 16 residues. Germline CDR1 reads LGHDT; CDR2 reads YNNKEL (reference sequence). The CDR3 spells CASSQDWGGSLDTQYF. DNA of the CDR3: TGTGCCAGCAGCCAAGATTGGGGGGGTTCATTGGATACGCAGTATTTT.

The rearrangement uses TRBV7-2 and TRBJ1-5; 10 nucleotides line up with TRBD1. CDR1 and CDR2 (germline): SGHTA, FQGNSA. The CDR3 has 14 amino acids. V trimming: 1 base; J trimming: 12 bases; junction bases outside the gene matches: 6. Here the CDR3 reads CASSLGLWDRGQHF. In DNA, the CDR3 is TGTGCCAGCAGCTTAGGATTATGGGACAGGGGCCAGCATTTT.

This clonotype was seen a handful of times. The chain couples TRBV7-8 to TRBJ2-5; D is perhaps TRBD1 (6 bases). CDR3 length equals 15 residues. Germline lookup yields CDR1 SGHVS and CDR2 FQNEAQ. V was shortened by 2 bases and J by 2 bases, with 12 bases between the two germline ends. CDR3 amino acids: CASSLYQTGQETQYF. The CDR3 DNA reads TGTGCCAGCAGCTTATATCAGACAGGACAAGAGACCCAGTACTTC.

The chain employs TRBV4-3 and TRBJ2-7; D is unresolved. Per the germline V gene, CDR1 is LGHNA and CDR2 is YSLEER. This CDR3 region has 13 residues. The germline V and J ends were trimmed by 0 bases and 5 bases, with 8 bases remaining between them. The CDR3 loop reads CASSQDLRDEQYF. DNA of the CDR3: TGCGCCAGCAGCCAAGATCTGAGAGACGAGCAGTACTTC.

The chain joins TRBV28 to TRBJ2-7; TRBD2 is a possible D gene (6 bases). The CDR3 sequence is 14 residues long. The germline gives CDR1 MDHEN, CDR2 SYDVKM. Trimming took off 5 bases at V and 3 bases at J, with 14 bases between the two ends. Here the CDR3 DNA reads TGTGCCAGCAGTCTCGCGGGCGGGGACTACGAGCAGTACTTC. This gives the protein CASSLAGGDYEQYF. The full variable domain, its missing parts supplied by reference TRBV28 and TRBJ2-7, is DVKVTQSSRYLVKRTGEKVFLECVQDMDHENMFWYRQDPGLGLRLIYFSYDVKMKEKGDIPEGYSVSREKKERFSLILESASTNQTSMYLCASSLAGGDYEQYFGPGTRLTVT.

In its sample, this clonotype was seen a few times. J is TRBJ2-3 and V is TRBV7-2; 8 bases line up with TRBD2. CDR1 and CDR2 (germline): SGHTA, FQGNSA. CDR3 size: 15 residues. Losses at the gene ends were 1 base for V and 3 bases for J; bases not matched to a gene: 3. CDR3 DNA: TGTGCCAGCAGCTTAGGGACTAGCCAAACAGATACGCAGTATTTT. Residues: CASSLGTSQTDTQYF.

This clonotype was counted between two and nine times. The chain carries TRBV12-3 or TRBV12-4 and TRBJ1-2, with D unresolved. V was trimmed by 3 bases and J by 3 bases, leaving 5 bases between them. CDR3 length equals 12 residues. In nucleotides, the CDR3 is TGTGCCAGCAGTTTTACGGACTATGGCTACACCTTC. Protein product: CASSFTDYGYTF.